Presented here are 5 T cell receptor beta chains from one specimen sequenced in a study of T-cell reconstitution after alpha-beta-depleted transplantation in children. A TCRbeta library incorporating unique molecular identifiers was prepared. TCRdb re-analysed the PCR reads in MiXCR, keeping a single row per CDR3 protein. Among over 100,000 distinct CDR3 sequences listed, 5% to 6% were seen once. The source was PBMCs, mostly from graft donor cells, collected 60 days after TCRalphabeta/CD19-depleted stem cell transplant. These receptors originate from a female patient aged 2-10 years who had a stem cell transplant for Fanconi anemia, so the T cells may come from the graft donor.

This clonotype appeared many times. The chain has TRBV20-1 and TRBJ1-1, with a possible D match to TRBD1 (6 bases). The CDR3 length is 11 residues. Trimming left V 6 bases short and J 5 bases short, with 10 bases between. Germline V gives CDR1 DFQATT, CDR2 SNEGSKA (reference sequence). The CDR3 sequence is CSAGGWTEAFF. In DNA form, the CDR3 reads TGCAGTGCAGGGGGATGGACTGAAGCTTTCTTT.

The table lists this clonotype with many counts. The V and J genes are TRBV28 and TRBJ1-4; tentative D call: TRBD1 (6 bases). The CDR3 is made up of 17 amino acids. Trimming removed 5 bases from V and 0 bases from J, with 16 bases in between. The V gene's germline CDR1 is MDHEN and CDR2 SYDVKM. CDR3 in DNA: TGTGCCAGCAGTCCCCATACAGGGATTGCAACTAATGAAAAACTGTTTTTT. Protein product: CASSPHTGIATNEKLFF.

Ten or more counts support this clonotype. The CDR3 DNA sequence: TGTGCCAGCAGTTCCGGGACTAGCGGATACTTC. Translated, it gives CASSSGTSGYF. The chain recombines TRBV28 with TRBJ2-7; 11 bases map to TRBD2. Germline lookup yields CDR1 MDHEN and CDR2 SYDVKM. V trimming: 4 bases; J trimming: 13 bases; junction bases outside the gene matches: 3. This CDR3 contains 11 residues. The variable domain in full, with the rest retrieved from reference TRBV28 and TRBJ2-7, is DVKVTQSSRYLVKRTGEKVFLECVQDMDHENMFWYRQDPGLGLRLIYFSYDVKMKEKGDIPEGYSVSREKKERFSLILESASTNQTSMYLCASSSGTSGYFGPGTRLTVT.

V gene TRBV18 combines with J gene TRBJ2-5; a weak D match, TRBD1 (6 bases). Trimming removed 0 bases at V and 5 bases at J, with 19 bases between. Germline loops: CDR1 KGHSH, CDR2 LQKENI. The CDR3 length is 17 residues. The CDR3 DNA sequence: TGTGCCAGCTCACCACCGCTCAACAGGGCCCTCTTCGAGACCCAGTACTTC. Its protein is CASSPPLNRALFETQYF.

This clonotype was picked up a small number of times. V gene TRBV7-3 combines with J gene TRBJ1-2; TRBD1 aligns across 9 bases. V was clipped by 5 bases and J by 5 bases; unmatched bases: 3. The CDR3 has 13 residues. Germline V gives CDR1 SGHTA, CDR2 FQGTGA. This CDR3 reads CASSQGQGYGYTF. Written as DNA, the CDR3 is TGTGCCAGCAGCCAGGGACAGGGATATGGCTACACCTTC.